This TCR beta chain comes out of a study of OX40 agonist ivuxolimab in advanced cancers. About the research overall: Ivuxolimab was delivered to patients intravenously every 2 weeks at doses spanning 0.01 to 10 mg/kg. Participants averaged approximately 60 years of age (range about 23 to 80) and were roughly 80% male. Three individuals attained partial responses, comprising one hepatocellular carcinoma case and two cutaneous melanoma cases.

Data came from immunoSEQ multiplex PCR; TCRdb stores just in-frame clones and leaves some out. The sample contains around 80,000 clones, 84% of which appear only once. Of note for this clone: Its antigen remains unidentified.

V dropped 1 base and J dropped 7 bases, with 5 bases sitting between them. Looked up from germline, CDR1 is SGHNT and CDR2 is YYREEE (reference sequence). CDR3 length: 12 residues. Study-level points and caveats: The authors also found low normalized T-cell clonal expansion in some nonresponders.

The TCR sequence derives from an adult with an advanced solid tumor such as melanoma, head and neck, liver or kidney cancer. The chain employs TRBV5-4 and TRBJ2-2; D gene uncertain. The sample was CD4+ or CD8+ T cells sorted from blood, taken in a trial of the OX40 agonist ivuxolimab. The CDR3: CASSLWGGELFF. CDR3 bases: TGTGCCAGCAGCTTGTGGGGCGGGGAGCTGTTTTTT.